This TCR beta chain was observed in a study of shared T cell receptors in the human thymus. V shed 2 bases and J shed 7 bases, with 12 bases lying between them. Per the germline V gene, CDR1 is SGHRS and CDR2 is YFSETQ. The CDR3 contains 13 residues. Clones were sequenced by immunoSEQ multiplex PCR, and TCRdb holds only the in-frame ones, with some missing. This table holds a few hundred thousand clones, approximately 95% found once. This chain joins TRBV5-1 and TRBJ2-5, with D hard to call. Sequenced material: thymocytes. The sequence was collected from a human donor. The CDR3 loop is CASSFSGSRTQYF. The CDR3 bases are TGCGCCAGCAGCTTCTCGGGCTCGCGGACCCAGTACTTC.